What follows are 21 T cell receptor beta chains derived from one specimen sequenced in a study of blood T cell repertoires in COVID-19. The method was immunoSEQ multiplex PCR; TCRdb's version includes in-frame clones alone and lacks a portion of them. Of about 68,000 clones in the sample, 86% were seen once. The sample taken for sequencing was peripheral blood. These receptors came from a man aged 25-40 years with acute or convalescent COVID-19.

This clone was observed a handful of times. The rearrangement links TRBV25-1 to TRBJ2-7; possibly TRBD1 for D (6 bases). Germline CDR1 MGHDK, CDR2 SYGVNS. Trimming shortened V by 8 bases and J by 1 base, and 9 bases separated the two germline ends. There are 12 residues in the CDR3. The CDR3 sequence is CASFGQSYEQYF. The CDR3 nucleotides read TGTGCCAGCTTTGGACAGTCCTACGAGCAGTACTTC.

This chain joins TRBV19 and TRBJ1-5; 8 bases agree with TRBD1. Germline loops: CDR1 LNHDA, CDR2 SQIVND (reference sequence). V lost 5 bases, J lost 7 bases, and 7 bases stayed unmatched. This CDR3 spans 14 amino acids. The CDR3 here is CASSGQGSGQPQHF. The CDR3 region has the DNA TGTGCCAGTAGTGGACAGGGTTCCGGGCAGCCCCAGCATTTT.

This chain connects TRBV9 to TRBJ1-6; the D is unclear. The CDR3 consists of 15 residues. The V and J ends lost 0 bases and 8 bases respectively, with 12 bases between them. CDR1 is SGDLS and CDR2 is YYNGEE in the germline V gene. In DNA, the CDR3 is TGTGCCAGCAGCGTAGGAAAAGGGAGCGATTCACCCCTCCACTTT. Amino acids: CASSVGKGSDSPLHF.

The chain has TRBV18 and TRBJ1-1; D is unresolved. Germline CDR1 reads KGHSH; CDR2 reads LQKENI. The CDR3 is 13 residues long. Trimming left V 2 bases short and J 0 bases short, with 4 bases between. The DNA of the CDR3 is TGTGCCAGCTCACCAAGCTTGAACACTGAAGCTTTCTTT. Encoded protein: CASSPSLNTEAFF. The whole variable domain, filled in from reference TRBV18 and TRBJ1-1, reads NAGVMQNPRHLVRRRGQEARLRCSPMKGHSHVYWYRQLPEEGLKFMVYLQKENIIDESGMPKERFSAEFPKEGPSILRIQQVVRGDSAAYFCASSPSLNTEAFFGQGTRLTVV.

V is TRBV18 and J is TRBJ1-6; D unclear. V lost 5 bases and J lost 10, with 15 bases in between. The V gene's germline CDR1 is KGHSH and CDR2 LQKENI. The CDR3 has 14 amino acids. CDR3 sequence (DNA): TGTGCCAGCTCAATAGTCGGGGAGGCGTCACCCCTCCACTTT. Residues: CASSIVGEASPLHF.

This clone was picked up a small number of times. This chain joins TRBV2 and TRBJ2-2; 7 bases align to TRBD2. V dropped 1 base and J dropped 8; count of bases not matched to a gene: 7. In germline, CDR1 is SNHLY, CDR2 FYNNEI. This CDR3 is built from 15 residues. Here the CDR3 reads CASSEGDYLLGELFF. CDR3 coding DNA: TGTGCCAGCAGTGAAGGGGACTACCTTTTAGGGGAGCTGTTTTTT.

This sequence joins TRBV7-2 and TRBJ1-5; D might be TRBD1 (5 bases). This CDR3 region has 13 residues. Per the germline V gene, CDR1 is SGHTA and CDR2 is FQGNSA. Trimming took 1 base from V and 6 from J, leaving 7 bases between them. CDR3 amino acids: CASSLEGIQPQHF. CDR3 DNA: TGTGCCAGCAGCTTAGAGGGGATTCAGCCCCAGCATTTT.

The chain couples TRBV11-2 to TRBJ2-4; D possibly corresponds to TRBD2 (5 bases). Trimming pared 5 bases from V and 1 base from J, leaving 18 bases between. The germline V gene encodes CDR1 SGHAT and CDR2 FQNNGV. This CDR3 spans 17 amino acids. In DNA form, the CDR3 reads TGTGCCAGCAGCCCGGGGTGGCGGAGCGTGGCCAAAAACATTCAGTACTTC. It specifies CASSPGWRSVAKNIQYF. Filled out from reference TRBV11-2 and TRBJ2-4, the complete variable domain reads EAGVAQSPRYKIIEKRQSVAFWCNPISGHATLYWYQQILGQGPKLLIQFQNNGVVDDSQLPKDRFSAERLKGVDSTLKIQPAKLEDSAVYLCASSPGWRSVAKNIQYFGAGTRLSVL.

The rearrangement uses TRBV7-3 and TRBJ2-2; TRBD2 aligns across 12 bases. CDR3 length equals 17 residues. From germline, CDR1 is SGHTA and CDR2 FQGTGA. Trimming took 5 bases from V and 3 from J; bases not matched to a gene: 7. This chain's CDR3 is CASSLTSSGRDTGELFF. The CDR3 DNA reads as TGTGCCAGCAGCCTCACATCTAGCGGGAGGGACACCGGGGAGCTGTTTTTT. Full variable domain (rest looked up from reference TRBV7-3 and TRBJ2-2): GAGVSQTPSNKVTEKGKYVELRCDPISGHTALYWYRQSLGQGPEFLIYFQGTGAADDSGLPNDRFFAVRPEGSVSTLKIQRTERGDSAVYLCASSLTSSGRDTGELFFGEGSRLTVL.

The rearrangement uses TRBV30 and TRBJ1-4, with 10 positions matching TRBD1. V shed 3 bases and J 7 bases; nucleotides not matched to a gene: 8. This CDR3 spans 15 amino acids. Germline lookup yields CDR1 GTSNPN and CDR2 SVGIG (reference sequence). CDR3 nucleotide sequence: TGTGCCTGGAGATCGGGACAGGGGCTAAGTGAAAAACTGTTTTTT. Translation gives CAWRSGQGLSEKLFF.

The chain links TRBV6-5 to TRBJ2-1; D might be TRBD1 (6 bases). Germline values: CDR1 MNHEY, CDR2 SVGAGI. This CDR3 comprises 15 residues. V lost 3 bases to trimming and J lost 6 bases, with 15 bases between them. The CDR3 DNA reads as TGTGCCAGCAGTTATCAGGGGAGACGAGGCAATGAGCAGTTCTTC. Translation gives CASSYQGRRGNEQFF.

The gene calls are TRBV13 and TRBJ1-1, with 7 nucleotides matching TRBD1. This CDR3 spans 15 amino acids. After removal of 2 bases from V and 6 bases from J, the junction contained 9 bases not matched to a gene. Germline assignment: CDR1 PRHDT and CDR2 FYEKMQ (reference sequence). The CDR3 nucleotides are TGTGCCAGCAGCTTAAGATCGACAGGGTTTCCTGAAGCTTTCTTT. It is translated as CASSLRSTGFPEAFF.

The chain links TRBV6-5 to TRBJ2-7; D is ambiguous. Trimming cost V 2 bases and J 0 bases, with 8 bases left between them. CDR3 size: 14 residues. Germline-derived CDR1 and CDR2 are MNHEY and SVGAGI. The CDR3, as DNA: TGTGCCAGCAGTTACGAGGCACGCTCCTACGAGCAGTACTTC. Encoded protein: CASSYEARSYEQYF.

The chain carries TRBV2 and TRBJ2-3; D uncertain. The germline V gene has CDR1 SNHLY and CDR2 FYNNEI. Trimming shortened V by 5 bases and J by 2 bases, and 14 bases separated the two germline ends. The CDR3 loop spans 15 amino acids. CDR3 DNA: TGTGCCAGCAGTCGACTGGTCAAGAACACAGATACGCAGTATTTT. Translation gives CASSRLVKNTDTQYF.

This clone was picked up one time. The genes are TRBV24-1 and TRBJ2-5; 11 positions match TRBD1. This CDR3 is 16 amino acids long. V gave up 4 bases and J gave up 5 bases; unmatched junction bases: 8. CDR1 KGHDR and CDR2 SFDVKD come from the germline V gene. The chain's CDR3 is CATSEPGQGVLETQYF. The CDR3 coding sequence is TGTGCCACCAGTGAGCCGGGACAGGGGGTTTTGGAGACCCAGTACTTC.

The chain combines TRBV5-1 with TRBJ2-2; D remains ambiguous. The CDR3 runs to 15 residues. Looked up from germline, CDR1 is SGHRS and CDR2 is YFSETQ. Trimming stripped 0 bases from V and 4 bases from J, with 10 bases between. The CDR3 region has the DNA TGCGCCAGCAGCTTGGAAGTGGAGCCCACCGGGGAGCTGTTTTTT. Its translation is CASSLEVEPTGELFF.

J is TRBJ1-5 and V is TRBV7-8, with no clear D. The V gene's germline CDR1 is SGHVS and CDR2 FQNEAQ. The V end was cut by 5 bases, the J end by 4 bases, with 9 bases between. The CDR3 length is 13 residues. CDR3 nucleotide sequence: TGTGCCAGCAGCCTCCAGAAAAATCAGCCCCAGCATTTT. This translates into CASSLQKNQPQHF.

In the case of this clone: Germline and junction disagree at one end, which may indicate a read error. The gene calls are TRBV7-7 and TRBJ2-7, with D possibly being TRBD1 (6 bases). The CDR3 is 13 residues long. Germline lookup yields CDR1 SSHAT and CDR2 FNYEAQ (reference sequence). CDR3 residues: CASSLDSTYEQYF. For the CDR3, the DNA is TGTGCTAGCAGCTTGGACAGTACCTACGAGCAGTACTTC.

The chain uses TRBV19 and TRBJ1-5, with 7 bases matching TRBD1. The CDR3 contains 14 residues. Germline CDR1 is LNHDA and CDR2 is SQIVND (reference sequence). V lost 4 bases to trimming and J lost 6 bases; unmatched junction nucleotides: 6. This chain's CDR3 is CASSRRQGFQPQHF. CDR3 in DNA: TGTGCCAGTAGTAGGCGACAGGGTTTTCAGCCCCAGCATTTT.

This chain joins TRBV18 and TRBJ2-1, with 13 bases matching TRBD2. Germline CDR1 and CDR2: KGHSH and LQKENI. The CDR3 is made up of 14 amino acids. The V segment lost 8 bases and the J segment 10 bases; nucleotides outside the gene matches: 8. CDR3 region: CASLGLAGVAEQFF. CDR3 DNA sequence: TGTGCCAGCCTAGGACTAGCGGGGGTTGCGGAGCAGTTCTTC.

V gene TRBV28 combines with J gene TRBJ2-5; a weak D match, TRBD2 (5 bases). Per germline, CDR1 MDHEN and CDR2 SYDVKM. V lost 5 bases and J 2 bases, leaving 9 bases between the germline ends. The CDR3 is made up of 13 amino acids. This chain's CDR3 is CASSRRGQETQYF. The CDR3 nucleotides are TGTGCCAGCAGTCGCCGGGGTCAAGAGACCCAGTACTTC.